The 32 T cell receptor beta chains in this list originate from one sample, sequenced in a study of regulatory T cells in long-lasting Graves disease. Time point reported: persistent/refractory GD, antithyroid drugs over 5 years with positive TRAb. Following extraction of RNA from PBMCs, that RNA was used to make the TCR library. Researchers made TCR beta libraries by using iRepertoire HTBI primers and running Arm-PCR on CDR3 regions. A single record per CDR3 protein comes from TCRdb applying MiXCR to the multiplex PCR reads. The sample lists approximately 360,000 distinct CDR3 sequences; 20% to 25% were seen once. The input for sequencing was peripheral blood mononuclear cells (PBMCs), taken when the disease was refractory, from a patient treated with antithyroid drugs. All receptors come from a woman aged 40-49 years with Graves disease.

At least ten counts were recorded for this clonotype. The rearrangement links TRBV27 to TRBJ2-2, with D possibly matching TRBD2 (6 bases). The CDR3 extends over 21 amino acids. Trimming shortened V by 5 bases and J by 1 base, and 29 bases separated the two germline ends. Germline-derived CDR1 and CDR2 are MNHEY and SMNVEV (reference sequence). CDR3 DNA sequence: TGTGCCAGCAGTACCGGACGGGGGACGCAGAAGTTCTTCATGAACACCGGGGAGCTGTTTTTT. Translation: CASSTGRGTQKFFMNTGELFF.

This clonotype appeared many times. The DNA for the CDR3 is TGTGCCAGCAGCCAAGATTTGGCTCGGAATGAAAAACTGTTTTTT. Encoded protein: CASSQDLARNEKLFF. J is TRBJ1-4 and V is TRBV3-1, with D hard to call. V was clipped by 0 bases and J by 5 bases, with 10 bases between them. The CDR3 runs 15 residues. Germline V gene sequence: CDR1 LGHDT, CDR2 YNNKEL (reference sequence).

This clonotype turned up a few times. The chain recombines TRBV5-8 with TRBJ1-5; 8 bases align to TRBD1. The ends lost 2 bases at V and 5 bases at J; junction bases unmatched: 6. The CDR3 sequence is 15 residues long. Per the germline V gene, CDR1 is SGHTS and CDR2 is YDEGEE. CDR3 protein: CASSFDRGGDQPQHF. The CDR3 coding sequence is TGTGCCAGCAGCTTCGACAGGGGAGGGGATCAGCCCCAGCATTTT.

J is TRBJ2-4 and V is TRBV7-2, with 10 nucleotides matching TRBD1. The junction had 1 base not matched to a gene; V was cut back by 4 bases and J by 1 base. This CDR3 comprises 15 residues. CDR1 and CDR2 (germline): SGHTA, FQGNSA. The CDR3 coding sequence is TGTGCCAGCAGCTGGACAGGGGGGGCCAAAAACATTCAGTACTTC. Encoded protein: CASSWTGGAKNIQYF.

The chain links TRBV7-9 to TRBJ2-7; D call uncertain. Germline loops: CDR1 SEHNR, CDR2 FQNEAQ (reference sequence). The CDR3 sequence is 13 residues long. Trimming shortened V by 2 bases and J by 7 bases, and 12 bases separated the two germline ends. In nucleotides, the CDR3 is TGTGCCAGCAGCTTATTCGCCGGAGTGGAGCAGTACTTC. Encoded protein: CASSLFAGVEQYF.

This clonotype was seen repeatedly, ten times or more. The V gene is TRBV28, the J gene TRBJ2-7; D remains ambiguous. This CDR3 region has 12 residues. Germline-derived CDR1 and CDR2 are MDHEN and SYDVKM. Trimming shortened V by 7 bases and J by 2 bases, and 9 bases separated the two germline ends. The CDR3 sequence is CASTGQPYEQYF. The DNA of the CDR3 is TGTGCCAGCACCGGGCAACCCTACGAGCAGTACTTC.

This clonotype was detected ten times or more. The genes are TRBV28 and TRBJ2-4; 8 bases map to TRBD1. This CDR3 has 13 residues. Trimming removed 10 bases from V and 6 bases from J; junction bases left unmatched: 8. CDR1 and CDR2 from the germline V gene are MDHEN and SYDVKM. This chain's CDR3 is CANRRGQGNIQYF. DNA for the CDR3: TGTGCCAACAGGAGAGGACAGGGAAACATTCAGTACTTC.

V is TRBV7-8 and J is TRBJ1-3; the match to TRBD1 covers 11 bases. The CDR3 length is 15 residues. Germline values: CDR1 SGHVS, CDR2 FQNEAQ. V shed 4 bases and J 5 bases; nucleotides not matched to a gene: 4. The CDR3, as DNA: TGTGCCAGCAGCTCGCTGGACAGGGGGCGAAACACCATATATTTT. Its translation is CASSSLDRGRNTIYF.

This clonotype was recorded only once. This sequence joins TRBV28 and TRBJ1-2; a possible D gene is TRBD1 (5 bases). Trimming left V 6 bases short and J 4 bases short, with 12 bases between. The CDR3 is 13 residues long. Germline V gene lookup returns CDR1 MDHEN and CDR2 SYDVKM. The CDR3 protein is CASRQGTVYGYTF. In DNA, the CDR3 is TGTGCCAGCAGGCAAGGGACGGTCTATGGCTACACCTTC.

Many counts were recorded for this clonotype. The chain employs TRBV27 and TRBJ2-7, with 10 nucleotides matching TRBD2. Germline CDR1 and CDR2: MNHEY and SMNVEV (reference sequence). This CDR3 region has 15 residues. Losses at the gene ends were 5 bases for V and 2 bases for J; bases not matched to a gene: 6. The CDR3 loop is CASSTIAGGPYEQYF. The CDR3 DNA is TGTGCCAGCAGTACGATAGCGGGAGGCCCCTACGAGCAGTACTTC.

This chain connects TRBV28 to TRBJ2-7; tentative D call: TRBD1 (7 bases). In germline, CDR1 is MDHEN, CDR2 SYDVKM. CDR3 length: 14 residues. Deletions cut 2 bases from V and 2 bases from J, with 10 bases between. The CDR3 here is CASSLTGEAYEQYF. CDR3 nucleotide sequence: TGTGCCAGCAGTTTAACAGGGGAGGCCTACGAGCAGTACTTC.

The chain links TRBV27 to TRBJ2-3; 10 bases are a match to TRBD2. Germline CDR1 reads MNHEY; CDR2 reads SMNVEV (reference sequence). V gave up 3 bases and J gave up 4 bases; unmatched junction bases: 13. The CDR3 length is 18 residues. Here the CDR3 reads CASSLGLVSGRSPDTQYF. Here the CDR3 DNA reads TGTGCCAGCAGTTTGGGCTTGGTTAGCGGGAGGTCCCCAGATACGCAGTATTTT.

This clonotype was seen just once. The V and J genes are TRBV7-6 and TRBJ2-7; the D gene is possibly TRBD2 (7 bases). The V and J ends lost 2 bases and 6 bases respectively, with 20 bases between them. Germline CDR1 is SGHVS and CDR2 is FNYEAQ. This CDR3 is built from 16 residues. CDR3 coding DNA: TGTGCCAGCAGCTTACCTAGCGGAGGGGGTCTCGGCGAGCAGTACTTC. Translating it yields CASSLPSGGGLGEQYF.

This clonotype was detected many times. J is TRBJ2-5 and V is TRBV2; D may correspond to TRBD1 or TRBD2 (6 bases each). The CDR3 covers 17 residues. From germline, CDR1 is SNHLY and CDR2 FYNNEI. Between the trimmed V and J ends, which lost 4 bases and 5 bases, there was a span of 23 bases. CDR3 region: CASSVGVTGGTWETQYF. CDR3 sequence (DNA): TGTGCCAGCAGTGTGGGGGTGACAGGCGGGACGTGGGAGACCCAGTACTTC.

This clonotype was observed many times. This chain uses TRBV2 with TRBJ2-7; 11 nucleotides line up with TRBD1. The J segment lost 5 bases and the V segment lost 6 bases, leaving 6 bases of the junction unmatched. The CDR3 spans 14 residues. Germline values: CDR1 SNHLY, CDR2 FYNNEI. The CDR3 region is CASRLDRGPDEQYF. The CDR3 DNA follows: TGTGCCAGCAGGCTGGACAGGGGGCCCGACGAGCAGTACTTC.

There are a few counts of this clonotype. The chain carries TRBV28 and TRBJ2-1; 9 bases line up with TRBD2. The CDR3 spans 15 residues. CDR1 and CDR2 (germline): MDHEN, SYDVKM. The CDR3 nucleotides are TGTTTGGCGTCTAGCGGGATGGGGATCTACAATGAGCAGTTCTTC. It translates to CLASSGMGIYNEQFF.

This clonotype was seen at least ten times. The chain couples TRBV7-9 to TRBJ2-7; D uncertain. The V end was cut by 4 bases, the J end by 3 bases, with 16 bases between. CDR3 length: 15 amino acids. The germline CDR1 and CDR2 sequences are SEHNR and FQNEAQ (reference sequence). CDR3 sequence reads: CASSYSPGTGYEQYF. The CDR3 DNA reads as TGTGCCAGCAGCTATTCTCCGGGTACGGGCTACGAGCAGTACTTC.

The rearrangement links TRBV29-1 to TRBJ2-5; 13 positions match TRBD2. The CDR3 sequence is 17 residues long. In germline, CDR1 is SQVTM, CDR2 ANQGSEA. Trimming at V came to 8 bases and at J to 4 bases, leaving 16 bases not matched to a gene. CDR3: CSTLSPGTSGIGETQYF. The CDR3 coding sequence is TGCAGCACGCTCTCTCCCGGGACTAGCGGGATTGGAGAGACCCAGTACTTC.

This clonotype has only a few counts. This chain uses TRBV7-2 with TRBJ1-5; 8 nucleotides align to TRBD1. The CDR3 is 17 residues long. The junction had 7 bases not matched to a gene; V was cut back by 3 bases and J by 0 bases. Looked up from germline, CDR1 is SGHTA and CDR2 is FQGNSA. CDR3 bases: TGTGCCAGCAGCTTGTCAGGGGGCTACTATAGCAATCAGCCCCAGCATTTT. As protein: CASSLSGGYYSNQPQHF. Full variable domain (outside the CDR3, taken from reference TRBV7-2 and TRBJ1-5): GAGVSQSPSNKVTEKGKDVELRCDPISGHTALYWYRQSLGQGLEFLIYFQGNSAPDKSGLPSDRFSAERTGGSVSTLTIQRTQQEDSAVYLCASSLSGGYYSNQPQHFGDGTRLSIL.

The rearrangement links TRBV20-1 to TRBJ2-3; D gene unclear. Trimming took 0 bases from V and 5 from J, leaving 9 bases between them. The CDR3 length is 13 residues. CDR1 is DFQATT, CDR2 SNEGSKA, per germline (reference sequence). CDR3 amino acids: CSAREKYGDTQYF. The CDR3 region has the DNA TGCAGTGCTAGAGAGAAGTATGGAGATACGCAGTATTTT.

This clonotype showed up many times. The V call is TRBV2, the J call TRBJ2-2; the match to TRBD2 covers 8 bases. The CDR3 is 17 residues long. V was pared by 4 bases and J by 2 bases, with 9 bases of the junction left unmatched. Germline values: CDR1 SNHLY, CDR2 FYNNEI. CDR3: CASSARAGGFNTGELFF. DNA for the CDR3: TGTGCCAGCAGTGCCCGCGCGGGAGGTTTCAACACCGGGGAGCTGTTTTTT.

This clonotype was found many times. The chain has TRBV11-2 and TRBJ2-5; tentatively, D is TRBD2 (5 bases). Looked up from germline, CDR1 is SGHAT and CDR2 is FQNNGV. CDR3 length: 12 amino acids. Between the trimmed V and J ends, which lost 4 bases and 5 bases, there was a span of 8 bases. CDR3 in DNA: TGTGCCAGCAGCTCTGGGGAGGAGACCCAGTACTTC. Protein: CASSSGEETQYF. Full variable domain (rest looked up from reference TRBV11-2 and TRBJ2-5): EAGVAQSPRYKIIEKRQSVAFWCNPISGHATLYWYQQILGQGPKLLIQFQNNGVVDDSQLPKDRFSAERLKGVDSTLKIQPAKLEDSAVYLCASSSGEETQYFGPGTRLLVL.

This clonotype was recorded a few times. V is TRBV20-1 and J is TRBJ2-7; D is ambiguous. Trimming shortened V by 4 bases and J by 0 bases, and 16 bases separated the two germline ends. Germline loops: CDR1 DFQATT, CDR2 SNEGSKA (reference sequence). The CDR3 extends over 15 amino acids. CDR3 amino acids: CSANEVSRSSYEQYF. CDR3 DNA: TGCAGTGCTAATGAGGTCTCGAGGAGCTCCTACGAGCAGTACTTC.

The gene calls are TRBV19 and TRBJ2-5; TRBD2 might be the D (6 bases). The CDR3 contains 13 residues. V was shortened by 7 bases and J by 3 bases, with 12 bases between the two germline ends. Germline V lookup: CDR1 LNHDA, CDR2 SQIVND (reference sequence). CDR3 DNA: TGTGCCAGTAAAGGGACTTTAAAAGAGACCCAGTACTTC. The encoded protein is CASKGTLKETQYF.

This clonotype came up once. The junction departs from the called germline gene at one end, perhaps through a read error. CDR3 loop: CASGLELAPTNEQYF. The CDR3 coding sequence is TGCGCCAGCGGCTTGGAACTAGCTCCTACGAATGAGCAGTACTTC. The chain uses TRBV5-1 and TRBJ2-7; D is possibly TRBD2 (6 bases). Germline V CDR1 and CDR2: SGHRS, YFSETQ. The CDR3 consists of 15 residues. Full variable domain (rest looked up from reference TRBV5-1 and TRBJ2-7): KAGVTQTPRYLIKTRGQQVTLSCSPISGHRSVSWYQQTPGQGLQFLFEYFSETQRNKGNFPGRFSGRQFSNSRSEMNVSTLELGDSALYLCASGLELAPTNEQYFGPGTRLTVT.

The rearrangement links TRBV6-1 to TRBJ1-1; TRBD1 aligns across 7 bases. The trim removed 5 bases at V and 5 bases at J, leaving 5 bases unmatched. CDR1 is MNHNS, CDR2 SASEGT, per germline. The CDR3 consists of 13 residues. DNA of the CDR3: TGTGCCAGCAGTCGACAGGGTTGGACTGAAGCTTTCTTT. Protein product: CASSRQGWTEAFF.

A few counts support this clonotype. CDR3 amino acids: CASSIMGQETQYF. CDR3 nucleotides: TGTGCCAGTAGTATCATGGGCCAAGAGACCCAGTACTTC. This chain joins TRBV19 and TRBJ2-5; no clear D. Per the germline V gene, CDR1 is LNHDA and CDR2 is SQIVND (reference sequence). CDR3 size: 13 residues. V dropped 3 bases and J dropped 1 base, with 6 bases sitting between them.

Notes on this clonotype: A much larger clone lies a single base off, so this may be a read error. It is likely a read error, because the conserved phenylalanine at the end of the CDR3 is missing. The V call is TRBV12-3 or TRBV12-4, the J call TRBJ1-5; TRBD1 might be the D (5 bases). This CDR3 contains 13 residues. V was trimmed by 6 bases and J by 6 bases, leaving 12 bases between them. The chain's CDR3 is CASRGPQPQPQHS. The CDR3 DNA is TGTGCCAGCAGGGGACCCCAGCCTCAGCCCCAGCATTCT.

This clonotype was found many times. The DNA of the CDR3 is TGTGCCAGCAGCTTAGCACTAGCGGGAGCAGATACGCAGTATTTT. Its translation: CASSLALAGADTQYF. This rearrangement joins TRBV7-8 to TRBJ2-3, with 11 positions matching TRBD2. The germline V gene encodes CDR1 SGHVS and CDR2 FQNEAQ. The length of the CDR3 is 15 residues. The V gene end was trimmed by 0 bases and the J gene end by 4 bases; junction bases not matched to a gene: 0.

This clonotype showed up just a few times. The chain uses TRBV20-1 and TRBJ1-5, with D maybe TRBD1 (6 bases). V lost 0 bases, J lost 7 bases, and 16 bases lay in between. The V gene's germline CDR1 is DFQATT and CDR2 SNEGSKA (reference sequence). This CDR3 is 15 amino acids long. The CDR3 DNA follows: TGCAGTGCTAGAGATATTCGGGGGGCACACCAGCCCCAGCATTTT. Encoded protein: CSARDIRGAHQPQHF.

This clonotype was seen many times. The gene calls are TRBV28 and TRBJ2-2; D is unclear. V lost 6 bases and J lost 0, with 11 bases in between. CDR3 length: 15 residues. Germline V gene lookup returns CDR1 MDHEN and CDR2 SYDVKM. This chain's CDR3 is CASRPILANTGELFF. The CDR3 region has the DNA TGTGCCAGCAGACCCATTTTAGCGAACACCGGGGAGCTGTTTTTT.

V gene TRBV11-2 combines with J gene TRBJ2-7; the D gene is possibly TRBD2 (6 bases). In germline, CDR1 is SGHAT, CDR2 FQNNGV. V lost 5 bases and J lost 3, with 17 bases in between. The CDR3 totals 15 residues. CDR3 nucleotide sequence: TGTGCCAGCAGCACACCTCTACTAGCTGGCTACGAGCAGTACTTC. This gives the protein CASSTPLLAGYEQYF.